This T cell receptor (beta chain) came from a study of CD8 T cells in Susac syndrome. The multiple sclerosis controls consisted of treatment-naive patients with relapsing-remitting disease, either stable or active. Reverse transcription used 0.5 to 1 ug RNA and random hexamers. Coverage of TCR beta CDR3 amplification by immunoSEQ multiplex PCR extended to 54 Vbeta and 13 Jbeta. TCRdb reprocessed the immunoSEQ multiplex PCR reads via MiXCR and lists one record per CDR3 protein. The table includes about 430,000 distinct CDR3 sequences, around 85% detected once. Sequenced sample: CD8+ T cells from PBMCs. The clonotype originates from a human donor with multiple sclerosis.

The chain's CDR3 is CASTLQGDNTEAFF. The DNA of the CDR3 is TGTGCCAGCACCCTACAGGGTGATAACACTGAAGCTTTCTTT. This chain uses TRBV12-3 or TRBV12-4 with TRBJ1-1, with D perhaps matching TRBD1 (6 bases). This CDR3 region has 14 residues. Trimming took off 7 bases at V and 2 bases at J, with 14 bases between the two ends.